These 19 T cell receptor beta chains originate from one sample sequenced in a study of glioma-infiltrating T cells after dendritic cell vaccination. Produced via immunoSEQ multiplex PCR; TCRdb's table is partial and in-frame only. The sample lists some 70,000 clones; 81% were seen once. This specimen consisted of blood, obtained before dendritic cell vaccination. The receptors derive from a human donor with glioblastoma.

The V and J genes are TRBV2 and TRBJ2-7, with a tentative D call TRBD2 (5 bases). V lost 7 bases and J lost 0, with 16 bases in between. Per the germline V gene, CDR1 is SNHLY and CDR2 is FYNNEI. There are 15 residues in the CDR3. Here the CDR3 reads CASIEGDSDSYEQYF. CDR3 in DNA: TGTGCCAGCATCGAGGGAGACTCTGACTCCTACGAGCAGTACTTC.

This chain uses TRBV5-6 with TRBJ2-7; no clear D gene. Germline V CDR1 and CDR2: SGHDT, YYEEEE. V lost 0 bases and J 4 bases, leaving 8 bases between the germline ends. CDR3 size: 13 residues. The DNA for the CDR3 is TGTGCCAGCAGCTTGGGACTGATTTACGAGCAGTACTTC. It codes for CASSLGLIYEQYF.

The chain has TRBV25-1 and TRBJ1-6, with D unclear. Germline-derived CDR1 and CDR2 are MGHDK and SYGVNS. The CDR3 consists of 13 residues. Trimming pared 7 bases from V and 8 bases from J, leaving 12 bases between. In DNA form, the CDR3 reads TGTGCCAGCAACCTAGACCCTGATTCACCCCTCCACTTT. Translation: CASNLDPDSPLHF.

V gene TRBV27 combines with J gene TRBJ2-7, with TRBD1 matching 8 bases. Germline CDR1 MNHEY, CDR2 SMNVEV (reference sequence). CDR3 length equals 14 residues. The V segment lost 1 base and the J segment 5 bases; nucleotides outside the gene matches: 4. CDR3 DNA sequence: TGTGCCAGCAGTTTATTCGGACAGGGAAACGAGCAGTACTTC. This sequence encodes CASSLFGQGNEQYF.

The chain links TRBV19 to TRBJ1-2; D is unclear. The CDR3 length is 10 residues. Trimming shortened V by 10 bases and J by 8 bases, and 11 bases separated the two germline ends. CDR1 is LNHDA and CDR2 is SQIVND in the germline V gene (reference sequence). Written as DNA, the CDR3 is TGTGCCATGTTCCGTCTAGGCTACACCTTC. This encodes CAMFRLGYTF.

On this clone: The sample contains more than one DNA sequence encoding this CDR3. The chain links TRBV6-5 to TRBJ2-5; D may be TRBD2 (5 bases). The V gene lost 6 bases and the J gene lost 8 bases, with 16 bases spanning the gap. CDR1 and CDR2 from the germline V gene are MNHEY and SVGAGI. The CDR3 is made up of 13 amino acids. The CDR3 bases are TGTGCCAGCAGCCTCACCGAACGGGAAACCCAGTACTTC. Translating gives CASSLTERETQYF.

The chain joins TRBV5-1 to TRBJ2-5; D is unclear. The CDR3 extends over 14 amino acids. CDR1 and CDR2 from the germline V gene are SGHRS and YFSETQ. V shed 4 bases and J shed 3 bases, with 13 bases lying between them. The CDR3 sequence: CASSPETGKETQYF. CDR3 bases: TGCGCCAGCAGCCCGGAGACGGGTAAAGAGACCCAGTACTTC.

In its sample, this clone was seen once. The chain joins TRBV5-4 to TRBJ2-3; 10 nucleotides line up with TRBD2. The CDR3 sequence is 17 residues long. Germline-derived CDR1 and CDR2 are SGHNT and YYREEE (reference sequence). Germline trimming cut 4 bases from V and 5 bases from J; bases unmatched to any gene: 13. The CDR3 protein is CASSPRSLAGELDTQYF. DNA for the CDR3: TGTGCCAGCAGCCCAAGGTCGCTAGCGGGGGAATTAGATACGCAGTATTTT.

The chain recombines TRBV5-8 with TRBJ2-3, with D perhaps TRBD1 (6 bases). V shed 2 bases and J shed 9 bases, with 13 bases lying between them. The CDR3 sequence is 13 residues long. Germline assignment: CDR1 SGHTS and CDR2 YDEGEE. The DNA for the CDR3 is TGTGCCAGCAGCTTTTCGGGACATTGGACGCAGTATTTT. Its protein product is CASSFSGHWTQYF.

This clone was observed a few times. CDR3 nucleotides: TGTGCCAGTAGTGAATCAAGGACAGATTATTCCAAAAACATTCAGTACTTC. This codes for CASSESRTDYSKNIQYF. The chain recombines TRBV19 with TRBJ2-4; a weak D match, TRBD1 (6 bases). Germline V gene data show CDR1 as LNHDA and CDR2 as SQIVND (reference sequence). This CDR3 has 17 residues. Trimming took off 5 bases at V and 2 bases at J, with 19 bases between the two ends.

This clone came up a few times. The J gene is TRBJ1-4, the V gene TRBV2, with 9 nucleotides matching TRBD1. Trimming cost V 6 bases and J 5 bases; bases outside gene matches: 4. The CDR3 contains 14 residues. Germline CDR1 SNHLY, CDR2 FYNNEI. CDR3 coding DNA: TGTGCCAGCAGGGGACAGGGTGGGAATGAAAAACTGTTTTTT. Translation gives CASRGQGGNEKLFF.

This chain uses TRBV25-1 with TRBJ2-5; D unclear. The CDR3 extends over 13 amino acids. Germline assignment: CDR1 MGHDK and CDR2 SYGVNS. Deletions cut 3 bases from V and 0 bases from J, with 5 bases between. Here the CDR3 DNA reads TGTGCCAGCAGTGACGTAAACCAAGAGACCCAGTACTTC. Encoded protein: CASSDVNQETQYF.

The rearrangement links TRBV18 to TRBJ1-5; possibly TRBD1 for D (6 bases). The CDR3 length is 17 residues. Between the trimmed V and J ends, which lost 2 bases and 5 bases, there was a span of 19 bases. Germline V lookup: CDR1 KGHSH, CDR2 LQKENI. This CDR3 is CASSPGRGSGLDQPQHF. The CDR3 DNA sequence: TGTGCCAGCTCACCAGGGAGGGGGAGCGGGCTTGATCAGCCCCAGCATTTT.

A remark on this clone: Within the sample, other DNA sequences also encode this same CDR3. V and J are TRBV7-6 and TRBJ2-2, with 10 bases matching TRBD2. Trimming at V came to 1 base and at J to 5 bases, leaving 1 base not matched to a gene. This CDR3 spans 15 amino acids. Germline values: CDR1 SGHVS, CDR2 FNYEAQ. The chain's CDR3 is CASSLVAGGTGELFF. For the CDR3, the DNA is TGTGCCAGCAGCTTAGTAGCGGGGGGAACCGGGGAGCTGTTTTTT.

The CDR3 bases are TGCGCCAGCAGCCTGGGACTAGCGGGGGGCCAGAATGAGCAGTTCTTC. Protein: CASSLGLAGGQNEQFF. The rearrangement links TRBV5-1 to TRBJ2-1, with 15 bases matching TRBD2. CDR3 length: 16 amino acids. V shed 4 bases and J 7 bases; nucleotides not matched to a gene: 6. CDR1 and CDR2 from the germline V gene are SGHRS and YFSETQ. Combining the CDR3 with reference TRBV5-1 and TRBJ2-1 gives the whole variable domain KAGVTQTPRYLIKTRGQQVTLSCSPISGHRSVSWYQQTPGQGLQFLFEYFSETQRNKGNFPGRFSGRQFSNSRSEMNVSTLELGDSALYLCASSLGLAGGQNEQFFGPGTRLTVL.

The chain is built from TRBV11-2 and TRBJ2-1; TRBD1 agrees at 10 bases. The V and J ends lost 0 bases and 9 bases, in that order; junction bases with no gene match: 5. The CDR3 consists of 15 residues. Germline CDR1 SGHAT, CDR2 FQNNGV. The CDR3 region has the DNA TGTGCCAGCAGCTTAGATCCGAGACAGGGGGCTGAGCAGTTCTTC. It codes for CASSLDPRQGAEQFF.

J is TRBJ2-7 and V is TRBV30, with D hard to call. With 3 bases removed from V and 2 bases from J, the gap between germline ends came to 8 bases. The CDR3 runs 12 residues. Germline assignment: CDR1 GTSNPN and CDR2 SVGIG (reference sequence). CDR3 bases: TGTGCCTGGAGCCATCGGGCCTACGAGCAGTACTTC. This sequence encodes CAWSHRAYEQYF.

The chain employs TRBV5-1 and TRBJ2-1; D might be TRBD2 (6 bases). Germline-derived CDR1 and CDR2 are SGHRS and YFSETQ. With 0 bases removed from V and 6 bases from J, the gap between germline ends came to 13 bases. The CDR3 runs to 15 residues. The CDR3 is CASSLVLGSANEQFF. In DNA form, the CDR3 reads TGCGCCAGCAGCTTGGTGCTCGGGAGCGCCAATGAGCAGTTCTTC.

This rearrangement joins TRBV4-3 to TRBJ1-4, with TRBD1 as a possible D gene (5 bases). The germline gives CDR1 LGHNA, CDR2 YSLEER. Trimming removed 0 bases at V and 12 bases at J, with 17 bases between. This CDR3 spans 15 amino acids. The CDR3 is CASSQEIGLKGELFF. Written as DNA, the CDR3 is TGCGCCAGCAGCCAAGAAATAGGGCTCAAAGGGGAACTGTTTTTT.